This TCR beta chain was captured in a study of T cells after yellow fever vaccination. By 5'RACE template switching, TCR cDNA was produced, with a universal primer site and UMIs added in the process. Using its own MiXCR run on the 5' RACE reads, TCRdb lists one record per CDR3 protein. Among roughly 150,000 distinct CDR3 sequences listed, under 7.5% were seen once. In its sample, this clonotype was seen many times. The CDR3 runs to 15 residues. The ends lost 1 base at V and 9 bases at J; junction bases unmatched: 5. CDR1 and CDR2 from the germline V gene are MGHRA and YSYEKL. The source was CD4+ T cells sorted from PBMCs, collected 5 to 6 days after the first yellow fever vaccination. The genes are TRBV4-1 and TRBJ1-6; 8 bases fit TRBD1. The sequence was collected from a man in his late teens or twenties who received the YFV17D yellow fever vaccine. The CDR3 DNA sequence: TGCGCCAGCAGCCAAGTCGGACAGGGTCTTTCACCCCTCCACTTT. It codes for CASSQVGQGLSPLHF.